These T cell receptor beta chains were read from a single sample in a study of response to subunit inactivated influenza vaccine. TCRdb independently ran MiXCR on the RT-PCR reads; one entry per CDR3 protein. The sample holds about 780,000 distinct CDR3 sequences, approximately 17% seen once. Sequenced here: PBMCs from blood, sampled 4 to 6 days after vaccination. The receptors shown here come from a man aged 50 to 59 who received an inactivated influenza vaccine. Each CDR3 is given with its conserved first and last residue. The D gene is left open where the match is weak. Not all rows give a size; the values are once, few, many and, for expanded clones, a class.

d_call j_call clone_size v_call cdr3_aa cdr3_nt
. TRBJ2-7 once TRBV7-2 CASSRLFGGGSEQYF TGTGCCAGCAGCCGCCTCTTTGGGGGGGGCTCCGAGCAGTACTTC
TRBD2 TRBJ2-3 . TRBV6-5 CASSYRGRDTQYF TGTGCCAGCAGTTACCGCGGGAGGGATACGCAGTATTTT
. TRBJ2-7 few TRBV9 CASSVGALSSYEQYF TGTGCCAGCAGCGTAGGAGCCTTAAGCTCCTACGAGCAGTACTTC
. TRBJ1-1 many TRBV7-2 CASSSGVYTEAFF TGTGCCAGCAGCTCCGGGGTGTACACTGAAGCTTTCTTT
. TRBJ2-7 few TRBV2 CASSVGPSYEQYF TGTGCCAGCAGTGTTGGGCCCTCCTACGAGCAGTACTTC
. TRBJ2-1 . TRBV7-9 CASIPPGRLYNEQFF TGTGCCAGCATCCCCCCCGGGAGACTCTACAATGAGCAGTTCTTC
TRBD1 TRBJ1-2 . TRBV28 CASSLSGGGNYGYTF TGTGCCAGCAGTTTATCAGGGGGTGGAAACTATGGCTACACCTTC
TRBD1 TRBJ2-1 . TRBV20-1 CSASGFRGLNEQFF TGCAGTGCTAGTGGGTTCAGGGGGCTTAATGAGCAGTTCTTC
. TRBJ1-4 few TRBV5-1 CASSLEGAFNEKLFF TGCGCCAGCAGCTTGGAGGGAGCCTTTAATGAAAAACTGTTTTTT
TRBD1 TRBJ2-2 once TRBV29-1 CSVDTGAGELFF TGCAGCGTTGACACAGGGGCTGGGGAGCTGTTTTTT
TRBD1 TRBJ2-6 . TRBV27 CASSLAGTGLSGANVLTF TGTGCCAGCAGCCTGGCCGGGACAGGGCTCTCTGGGGCCAACGTCCTGACTTTC
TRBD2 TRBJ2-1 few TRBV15 CATSRRSPTSPGQFF TGTGCCACCAGCAGACGATCCCCGACTAGCCCCGGGCAGTTCTTC
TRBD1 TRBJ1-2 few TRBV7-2 CASSSGTGSRSYGYTF TGTGCCAGCAGCTCGGGGACAGGCTCGCGGAGCTATGGCTACACCTTC
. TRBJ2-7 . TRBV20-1 CSANPVGLPYEQYF TGCAGTGCTAACCCCGTGGGCCTACCTTACGAGCAGTACTTC
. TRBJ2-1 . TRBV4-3 CASSQVGARRPGEQFF TGCGCCAGCAGCCAAGTGGGGGCTAGACGTCCAGGGGAGCAGTTCTTC
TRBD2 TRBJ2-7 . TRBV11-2 CASSGTSGRPYEQYF TGTGCCAGCAGCGGGACTAGCGGGAGGCCCTACGAGCAGTACTTC
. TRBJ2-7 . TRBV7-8 CASSFPPGGNDEQYF TGTGCCAGCAGCTTCCCCCCTGGGGGGAACGACGAGCAGTACTTC
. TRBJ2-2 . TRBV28 CASSLWARTETGELFF TGTGCCAGCAGTTTATGGGCGCGGACAGAGACCGGGGAGCTGTTTTTT
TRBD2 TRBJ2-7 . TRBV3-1 CASSQVWTSGVTAYEQYF TGTGCCAGCAGCCAAGTATGGACTAGCGGGGTGACCGCCTACGAGCAGTACTTC
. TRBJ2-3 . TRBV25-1 CASSESGANADTQYF TGTGCCAGCAGTGAATCAGGGGCCAACGCAGATACGCAGTATTTT
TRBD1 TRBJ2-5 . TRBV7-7 CASSLGTGIRETQYF TGTGCCAGCAGCCTAGGGACAGGGATACGGGAGACCCAGTACTTC
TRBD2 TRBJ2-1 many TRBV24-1 CATSDPTSGTTYNEQFF TGTGCCACCAGTGACCCAACTAGCGGGACCACATACAATGAGCAGTTCTTC
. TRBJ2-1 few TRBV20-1 CSASGQLLRNEQFF TGCAGTGCCTCGGGACAATTGCTGCGAAATGAGCAGTTCTTC
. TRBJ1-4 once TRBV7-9 CASSSLHEKLFF TGTGCCAGCAGCTCTTTACACGAAAAACTGTTTTTT
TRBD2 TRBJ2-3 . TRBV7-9 CASSYYLAGLKDTQYF TGTGCCAGCAGCTACTATCTAGCGGGGCTCAAAGATACGCAGTATTTT
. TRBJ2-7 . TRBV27 CASSSETGSEQYF TGTGCCAGCAGTTCTGAAACAGGGAGCGAGCAGTACTTC
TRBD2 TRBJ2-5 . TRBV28 CASSFLAGGHGETQYF TGTGCCAGCAGTTTTCTAGCGGGAGGGCATGGGGAGACCCAGTACTTC
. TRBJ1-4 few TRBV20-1 CSAPTATHEKLFF TGCAGTGCTCCCACCGCCACCCATGAAAAACTGTTTTTT
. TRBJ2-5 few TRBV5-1 CASSWDETQYF TGCGCCAGCAGCTGGGATGAGACCCAGTACTTC
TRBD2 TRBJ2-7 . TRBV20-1 CSARPRGGSGKGIYEQYF TGCAGTGCTAGACCCCGTGGGGGTAGCGGGAAAGGCATCTACGAGCAGTACTTC
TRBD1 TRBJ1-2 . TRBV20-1 CSARGRSQGGDYGYTF TGCAGTGCTAGAGGACGATCACAGGGGGGGGACTATGGCTACACCTTC
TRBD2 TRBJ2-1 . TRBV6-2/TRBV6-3 CASSYHPSGNLPGAYNEQFF TGTGCCAGCAGTTACCATCCTAGCGGGAATCTCCCCGGGGCCTACAATGAGCAGTTCTTC
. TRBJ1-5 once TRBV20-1 CSARGVPGQPQHF TGCAGTGCAAGGGGGGTCCCGGGTCAGCCCCAGCATTTT
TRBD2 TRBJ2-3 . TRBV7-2 CASSLVGSGSSTDTQYF TGTGCCAGCAGCTTAGTGGGAAGCGGGAGTTCCACAGATACGCAGTATTTT
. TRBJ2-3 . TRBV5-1 CASSLEGLATQYF TGCGCCAGCAGCTTGGAGGGACTCGCTACGCAGTATTTT
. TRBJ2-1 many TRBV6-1 CASSRISRGQRNNEQFF TGTGCCAGCAGTAGAATAAGTAGAGGACAGAGGAACAATGAGCAGTTCTTC
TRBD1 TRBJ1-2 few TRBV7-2 CASSLLQGNYGYTF TGTGCCAGCAGCTTATTACAGGGGAACTATGGCTACACCTTC
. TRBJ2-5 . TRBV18 CASSPLTSQETQYF TGTGCCAGCTCACCATTAACAAGTCAAGAGACCCAGTACTTC
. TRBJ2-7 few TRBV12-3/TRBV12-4 CASSLRGRGEQYF TGTGCCAGCAGTTTAAGGGGCCGGGGGGAGCAGTACTTC
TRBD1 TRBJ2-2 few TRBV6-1 CASSDDRGRTGELFF TGTGCCAGCAGTGACGACAGGGGGCGAACCGGGGAGCTGTTTTTT
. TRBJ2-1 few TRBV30 CAWTGTGYNEQFF TGTGCCTGGACGGGGACTGGGTACAATGAGCAGTTCTTC
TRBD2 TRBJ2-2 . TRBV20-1 CSAAHSGTSGRAWGNTGELFF TGCAGTGCAGCCCATTCAGGGACTAGCGGGAGGGCGTGGGGGAACACCGGGGAGCTGTTTTTT
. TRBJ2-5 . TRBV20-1 CSATDLGEQETQYF TGCAGTGCAACAGACTTGGGGGAGCAAGAGACCCAGTACTTC
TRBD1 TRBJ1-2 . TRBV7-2 CASSFTLGQKNGYTF TGTGCCAGCAGCTTTACTCTGGGACAGAAGAATGGCTACACCTTC
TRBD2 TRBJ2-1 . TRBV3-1 CASSRSGRNNEQFF TGTGCCAGCAGCCGTAGCGGGAGAAACAATGAGCAGTTCTTC
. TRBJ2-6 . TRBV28 CASSPGDWVGANVLTF TGTGCCAGCAGTCCGGGTGATTGGGTTGGGGCCAACGTCCTGACTTTC
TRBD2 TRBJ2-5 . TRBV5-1 CASSYSSGRAGETQYF TGCGCCAGCAGCTATTCTAGCGGGAGGGCCGGGGAGACCCAGTACTTC
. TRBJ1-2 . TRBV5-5 CASSLGWAIRASGYTF TGTGCCAGCAGCTTGGGGTGGGCGATTAGGGCCTCGGGCTACACCTTC
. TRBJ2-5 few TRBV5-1 CASSLGEHQETQYF TGCGCCAGCAGCTTGGGGGAACACCAAGAGACCCAGTACTTC
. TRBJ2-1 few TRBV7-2 CASSLSRGGYNEQFF TGTGCCAGCAGCTTAAGTCGGGGAGGCTACAATGAGCAGTTCTTC
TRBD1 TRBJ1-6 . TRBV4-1 CASSRAGRGYNSPLHF TGCGCCAGCAGCCGGGCAGGCAGGGGGTATAATTCACCCCTCCACTTT
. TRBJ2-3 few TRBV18 CASSPRKGRVATDTQYF TGTGCCAGCTCACCACGGAAGGGTAGAGTGGCCACAGATACGCAGTATTTT
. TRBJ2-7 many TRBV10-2 CASSGRNYEQYF TGCGCCAGCAGTGGACGCAACTACGAGCAGTACTTC
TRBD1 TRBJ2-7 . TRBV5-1 CASTPDREADEQYF TGCGCCAGCACCCCGGACAGGGAGGCTGACGAGCAGTACTTC